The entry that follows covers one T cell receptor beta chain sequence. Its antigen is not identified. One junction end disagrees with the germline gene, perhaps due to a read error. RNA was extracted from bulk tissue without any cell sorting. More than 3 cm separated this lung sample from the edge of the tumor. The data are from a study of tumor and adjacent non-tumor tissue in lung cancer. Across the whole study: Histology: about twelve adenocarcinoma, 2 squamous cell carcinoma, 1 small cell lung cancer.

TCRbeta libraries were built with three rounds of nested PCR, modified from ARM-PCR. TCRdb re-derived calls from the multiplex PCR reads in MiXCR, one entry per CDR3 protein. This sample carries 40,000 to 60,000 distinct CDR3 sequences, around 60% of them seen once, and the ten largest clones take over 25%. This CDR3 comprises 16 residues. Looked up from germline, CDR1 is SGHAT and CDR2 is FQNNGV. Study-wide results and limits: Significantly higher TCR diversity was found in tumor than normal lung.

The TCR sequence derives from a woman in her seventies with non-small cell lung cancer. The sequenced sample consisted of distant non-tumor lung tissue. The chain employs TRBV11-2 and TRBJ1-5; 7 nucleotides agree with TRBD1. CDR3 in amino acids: CASSLGSGGNNQPQHF. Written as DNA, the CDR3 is TGTGCCAGCAGTTTAGGGTCAGGGGGGAATAATCAGCCCCAGCATTTT.